Shown below are 17 T cell receptor beta chains from a single sample sequenced in a study of blood T cell repertoires in COVID-19. This table comes from immunoSEQ multiplex PCR, and its TCRdb copy is limited to in-frame clones, with some not included. The table lists approximately 300,000 clones, 90% of them singletons. Specimen: PBMCs or T cells enriched from blood (not recorded which). The receptors were sampled from a woman under 40 who had been exposed to COVID-19.

Regarding this clone: The same CDR3 also results from other DNA sequences found in this sample. V gene TRBV7-9 combines with J gene TRBJ1-6, with D uncertain. Germline CDR1 is SEHNR and CDR2 is FQNEAQ (reference sequence). V was pared by 1 base and J by 3 bases, with 4 bases between. CDR3 length equals 14 residues. The CDR3 DNA reads TGTGCCAGCAGCTTAGACAGCTATAATTCACCCCTCCACTTT. Amino acids: CASSLDSYNSPLHF. Complete variable domain (other parts from reference TRBV7-9 and TRBJ1-6): DTGVSQNPRHKITKRGQNVTFRCDPISEHNRLYWYRQTLGQGPEFLTYFQNEAQLEKSRLLSDRFSAERPKGSFSTLEIQRTEQGDSAMYLCASSLDSYNSPLHFGNGTRLTVT.

This clone was recorded a few times. The chain combines TRBV15 with TRBJ1-6, with 8 bases fitting TRBD1. Germline CDR1 reads LNHNV; CDR2 reads YYDKDF (reference sequence). V dropped 0 bases and J dropped 7; count of bases not matched to a gene: 11. CDR3 length equals 18 residues. CDR3 region: CATSRDPPRTGLNSPLHF. The CDR3 DNA is TGTGCCACCAGCAGAGACCCACCTAGGACAGGGCTCAATTCACCCCTCCACTTT.

DNA for the CDR3: TGTGCCAGCAGCTTATCACAGGGGCTTTACTACGAGCAGTACTTC. Translating gives CASSLSQGLYYEQYF. The chain joins TRBV7-2 to TRBJ2-7, with 7 bases matching TRBD1. Germline loops: CDR1 SGHTA, CDR2 FQGNSA. Trimming at V came to 2 bases and at J to 3 bases, leaving 7 bases not matched to a gene. The CDR3 loop spans 15 amino acids.

This chain connects TRBV14 to TRBJ2-5; D perhaps matches TRBD1 (5 bases). The germline CDR1 and CDR2 sequences are SGHDN and FVKESK. V was clipped by 4 bases and J by 4 bases, with 13 bases between them. The CDR3 sequence is 14 residues long. The CDR3 loop reads CASSPRRGVETQYF. In DNA, the CDR3 is TGTGCCAGCAGCCCCCGTAGGGGCGTAGAGACCCAGTACTTC.

This rearrangement joins TRBV4-3 to TRBJ2-2, with 7 bases that match TRBD1. The CDR3 has 15 residues. Germline CDR1 reads LGHNA; CDR2 reads YSLEER. Trimming at V came to 1 base and at J to 7 bases, leaving 6 bases not matched to a gene. The CDR3 spells CASSQGTGDLGELFF. Written as DNA, the CDR3 is TGCGCCAGCAGCCAAGGAACAGGGGACCTCGGGGAGCTGTTTTTT.

This chain uses TRBV9 with TRBJ2-1; TRBD2 matches 9 bases. V was pared by 4 bases and J by 3 bases, with 8 bases of the junction left unmatched. Germline V lookup: CDR1 SGDLS, CDR2 YYNGEE. The length of the CDR3 is 16 residues. The CDR3 sequence is CASSLGSGGLYNEQFF. The CDR3 DNA is TGTGCCAGCAGCCTCGGTAGCGGGGGCCTCTACAATGAGCAGTTCTTC.

The gene calls are TRBV7-2 and TRBJ1-6, with 11 bases lining up with TRBD1. The length of the CDR3 is 16 residues. J lost 6 bases, V lost 5 bases, and 6 bases had no gene match. Per germline, CDR1 SGHTA and CDR2 FQGNSA. The CDR3 sequence: CASSARTGGGNSPLHF. The CDR3 bases are TGTGCCAGCAGCGCTAGGACAGGGGGCGGTAATTCACCCCTCCACTTT.

This CDR3 is CASSWSGGATGELFF. The CDR3 region has the DNA TGTGCCAGCAGCTGGAGCGGGGGGGCAACCGGGGAGCTGTTTTTT. The V call is TRBV6-5, the J call TRBJ2-2; the match to TRBD2 covers 10 bases. The V and J ends lost 6 bases and 5 bases, in that order; junction bases with no gene match: 6. There are 15 residues in the CDR3. Germline CDR1 reads MNHEY; CDR2 reads SVGAGI.

The rearrangement links TRBV4-1 to TRBJ1-1; 11 nucleotides align to TRBD1. V lost 4 bases to trimming and J lost 3 bases; unmatched junction nucleotides: 1. Germline CDR1 MGHRA, CDR2 YSYEKL. CDR3 length equals 14 residues. CDR3 sequence (DNA): TGCGCCAGCAGCCGGGACAGGGGGTACACTGAAGCTTTCTTT. Translating gives CASSRDRGYTEAFF.

The rearrangement uses TRBV18 and TRBJ2-3; 9 bases agree with TRBD1. Per germline, CDR1 KGHSH and CDR2 LQKENI. The junction had 7 bases not matched to a gene; V was cut back by 6 bases and J by 0 bases. The CDR3 is 16 amino acids. The CDR3 nucleotides are TGTGCCAGCTCGGGGACAGGGAGAGATAGCACAGATACGCAGTATTTT. This gives the protein CASSGTGRDSTDTQYF. Drawing the rest from reference TRBV18 and TRBJ2-3, the complete variable domain is NAGVMQNPRHLVRRRGQEARLRCSPMKGHSHVYWYRQLPEEGLKFMVYLQKENIIDESGMPKERFSAEFPKEGPSILRIQQVVRGDSAAYFCASSGTGRDSTDTQYFGPGTRLTVL.

The chain uses TRBV16 and TRBJ2-5; a possible D gene is TRBD1 (6 bases). Trimming stripped 5 bases from V and 1 base from J, with 11 bases between. Germline assignment: CDR1 KGHSY and CDR2 FQNENV. CDR3 length: 14 amino acids. The CDR3 region has the DNA TGTGCCAGCAGCGCAAACAGGGTCCAAGAGACCCAGTACTTC. As protein: CASSANRVQETQYF.

This rearrangement joins TRBV9 to TRBJ1-2; TRBD1 is a possible D gene (5 bases). Trimming pared 0 bases from V and 2 bases from J, leaving 11 bases between. In germline, CDR1 is SGDLS, CDR2 YYNGEE. CDR3 length: 15 amino acids. The CDR3 loop is CASSVGSGGNYGYTF. CDR3 nucleotides: TGTGCCAGCAGCGTAGGGTCCGGGGGGAACTATGGCTACACCTTC.

The gene calls are TRBV6-5 and TRBJ1-1; D gene uncertain. The CDR3 runs to 11 residues. V was clipped by 3 bases and J by 11 bases, with 10 bases between them. Germline assignment: CDR1 MNHEY and CDR2 SVGAGI. The CDR3 loop reads CASSYNRRAFF. The CDR3 coding sequence is TGTGCCAGCAGTTATAACAGACGGGCTTTCTTT.

The V call is TRBV4-1, the J call TRBJ2-7; a possible D gene is TRBD1 (5 bases). The CDR3 totals 15 residues. The germline V and J ends were trimmed by 1 base and 1 base, with 11 bases remaining between them. CDR1 and CDR2 (germline): MGHRA, YSYEKL. The CDR3 region has the DNA TGCGCCAGCAGCCAAGGTACAGGAATTTCCTACGAGCAGTACTTC. This gives the protein CASSQGTGISYEQYF.

This chain joins TRBV19 and TRBJ2-4; TRBD1 agrees at 8 bases. This CDR3 spans 17 amino acids. Germline V gives CDR1 LNHDA, CDR2 SQIVND (reference sequence). The V and J ends lost 1 base and 0 bases, in that order; junction bases with no gene match: 5. Here the CDR3 DNA reads TGTGCCAGTAGTATAGTCAGGGGGCCATTAGCCAAAAACATTCAGTACTTC. This encodes CASSIVRGPLAKNIQYF.

The rearrangement links TRBV27 to TRBJ1-5, with D unclear. Germline CDR1 reads MNHEY; CDR2 reads SMNVEV (reference sequence). V shed 1 base and J shed 3 bases, with 10 bases lying between them. This CDR3 has 15 residues. The CDR3 spells CASSLLPGANQPQHF. The CDR3 DNA follows: TGTGCCAGCAGTTTATTACCGGGAGCCAATCAGCCCCAGCATTTT.

J is TRBJ2-1 and V is TRBV5-1, with a weak D call TRBD1 (5 bases). This CDR3 comprises 16 residues. Deletions cut 3 bases from V and 7 bases from J, with 20 bases between. Germline assignment: CDR1 SGHRS and CDR2 YFSETQ. The CDR3: CASSSSDINLGNEQFF. The CDR3, as DNA: TGCGCCAGCAGCTCCTCGGACATAAACCTGGGGAATGAGCAGTTCTTC.